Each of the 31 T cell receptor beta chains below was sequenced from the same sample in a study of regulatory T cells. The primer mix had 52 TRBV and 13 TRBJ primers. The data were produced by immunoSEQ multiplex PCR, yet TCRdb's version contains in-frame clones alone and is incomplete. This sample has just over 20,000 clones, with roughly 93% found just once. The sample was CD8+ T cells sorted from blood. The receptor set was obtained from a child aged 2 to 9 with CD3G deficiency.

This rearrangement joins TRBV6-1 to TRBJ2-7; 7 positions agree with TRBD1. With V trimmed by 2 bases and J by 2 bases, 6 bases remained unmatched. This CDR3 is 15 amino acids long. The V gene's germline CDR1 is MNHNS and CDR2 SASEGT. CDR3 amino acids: CASSELDRSAYEQYF. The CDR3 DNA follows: TGTGCCAGCAGTGAACTGGACAGGTCCGCCTACGAGCAGTACTTC.

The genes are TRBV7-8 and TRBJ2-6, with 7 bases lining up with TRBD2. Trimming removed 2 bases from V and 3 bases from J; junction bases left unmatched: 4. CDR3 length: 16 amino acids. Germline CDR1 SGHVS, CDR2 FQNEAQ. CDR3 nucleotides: TGTGCCAGCAGCTTAAGGGCGGGGGATGGGGCCAACGTCCTGACTTTC. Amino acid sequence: CASSLRAGDGANVLTF.

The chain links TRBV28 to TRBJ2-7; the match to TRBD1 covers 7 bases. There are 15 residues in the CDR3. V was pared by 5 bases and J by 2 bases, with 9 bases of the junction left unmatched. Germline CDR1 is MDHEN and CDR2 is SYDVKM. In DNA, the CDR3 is TGTGCCAGCAGTAACCGAAACAGGGGCCCCTACGAGCAGTACTTC. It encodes CASSNRNRGPYEQYF. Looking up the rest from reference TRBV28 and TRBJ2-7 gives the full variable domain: DVKVTQSSRYLVKRTGEKVFLECVQDMDHENMFWYRQDPGLGLRLIYFSYDVKMKEKGDIPEGYSVSREKKERFSLILESASTNQTSMYLCASSNRNRGPYEQYFGPGTRLTVT.

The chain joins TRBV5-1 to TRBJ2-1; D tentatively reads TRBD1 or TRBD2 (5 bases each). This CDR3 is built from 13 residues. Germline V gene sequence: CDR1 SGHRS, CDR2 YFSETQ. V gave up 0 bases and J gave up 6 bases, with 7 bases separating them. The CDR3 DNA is TGCGCCAGCAGCTTGGGAGGGGTCAATGAGCAGTTCTTC. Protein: CASSLGGVNEQFF.

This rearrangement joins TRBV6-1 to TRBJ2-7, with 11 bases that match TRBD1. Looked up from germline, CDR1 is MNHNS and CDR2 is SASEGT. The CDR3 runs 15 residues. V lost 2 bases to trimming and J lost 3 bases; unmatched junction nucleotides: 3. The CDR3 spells CASSEPGTGGYEQYF. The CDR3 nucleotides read TGTGCCAGCAGTGAACCCGGGACAGGGGGCTACGAGCAGTACTTC.

The CDR3 DNA reads TGTGCCAGCAGCTTAGCCTGGGGAGACGGCGAGACCCAGTACTTC. This codes for CASSLAWGDGETQYF. This chain joins TRBV7-8 and TRBJ2-5, with D perhaps matching TRBD2 (5 bases). The CDR3 consists of 15 residues. The germline V and J ends were trimmed by 0 bases and 5 bases, with 13 bases remaining between them. Germline loops: CDR1 SGHVS, CDR2 FQNEAQ.

CDR3 DNA: TGTGCCAGCAGTGAAGCGCTCATTCCAATACAGGGGCGTGATAACTATGGCTACACCTTC. Its translation: CASSEALIPIQGRDNYGYTF. This chain uses TRBV6-1 with TRBJ1-2, with 7 positions matching TRBD1. This CDR3 region has 20 residues. Germline V lookup: CDR1 MNHNS, CDR2 SASEGT. The junction had 17 bases not matched to a gene; V was cut back by 0 bases and J by 1 base.

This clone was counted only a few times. The CDR3 is CASSFGLAYEQYF. In DNA form, the CDR3 reads TGTGCCAGCAGCTTCGGACTGGCCTACGAGCAGTACTTC. The chain is built from TRBV7-8 and TRBJ2-7, with a weak D call TRBD2 (5 bases). The CDR3 has 13 amino acids. Germline V gene data show CDR1 as SGHVS and CDR2 as FQNEAQ. V lost 3 bases, J lost 2 bases, and 8 bases lay in between. Filled out from reference TRBV7-8 and TRBJ2-7, the complete variable domain reads GAGVSQSPRYKVAKRGQDVALRCDPISGHVSLFWYQQALGQGPEFLTYFQNEAQLDKSGLPSDRFFAERPEGSVSTLKIQRTQQEDSAVYLCASSFGLAYEQYFGPGTRLTVT.

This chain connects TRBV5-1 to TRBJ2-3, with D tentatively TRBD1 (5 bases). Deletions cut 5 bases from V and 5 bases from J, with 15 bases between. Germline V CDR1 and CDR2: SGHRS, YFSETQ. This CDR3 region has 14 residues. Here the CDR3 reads CASSLGQGEDTQYF. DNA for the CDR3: TGCGCCAGCAGTCTTGGACAAGGGGAAGATACGCAGTATTTT. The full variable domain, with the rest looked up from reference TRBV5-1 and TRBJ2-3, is KAGVTQTPRYLIKTRGQQVTLSCSPISGHRSVSWYQQTPGQGLQFLFEYFSETQRNKGNFPGRFSGRQFSNSRSEMNVSTLELGDSALYLCASSLGQGEDTQYFGPGTRLTVL.

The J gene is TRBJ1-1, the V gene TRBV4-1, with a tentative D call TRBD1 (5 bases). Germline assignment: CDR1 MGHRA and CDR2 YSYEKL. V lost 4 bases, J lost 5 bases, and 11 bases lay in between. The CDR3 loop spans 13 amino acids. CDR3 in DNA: TGCGCCAGCAGCCCCCGGGGCGGGACTGAAGCTTTCTTT. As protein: CASSPRGGTEAFF.

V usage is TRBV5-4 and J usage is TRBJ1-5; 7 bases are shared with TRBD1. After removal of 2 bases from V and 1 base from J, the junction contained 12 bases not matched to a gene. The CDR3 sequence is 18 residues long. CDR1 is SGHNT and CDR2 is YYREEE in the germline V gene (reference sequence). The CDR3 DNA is TGTGCCAGCAGCTTTCCGGGACAGAAACACAAAAGCAATCAGCCCCAGCATTTT. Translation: CASSFPGQKHKSNQPQHF.

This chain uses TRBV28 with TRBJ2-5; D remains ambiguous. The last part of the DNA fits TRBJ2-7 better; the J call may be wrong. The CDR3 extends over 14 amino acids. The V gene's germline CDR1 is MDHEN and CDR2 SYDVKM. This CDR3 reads CASSSALRDYEQYF. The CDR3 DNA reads TGTGCCAGCAGTTCAGCACTAAGGGACTACGAGCAGTACTTC.

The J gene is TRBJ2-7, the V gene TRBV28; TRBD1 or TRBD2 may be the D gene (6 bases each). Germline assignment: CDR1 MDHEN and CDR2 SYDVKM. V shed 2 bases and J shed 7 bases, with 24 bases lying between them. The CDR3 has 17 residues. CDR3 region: CASSLREGGTFGGEQYF. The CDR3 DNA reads TGTGCCAGCAGTTTACGGGAAGGGGGGACCTTCGGGGGAGAGCAGTACTTC.

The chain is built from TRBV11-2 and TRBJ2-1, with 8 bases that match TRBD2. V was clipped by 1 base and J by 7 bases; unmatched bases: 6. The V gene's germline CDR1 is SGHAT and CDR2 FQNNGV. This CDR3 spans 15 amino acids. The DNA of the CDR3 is TGTGCCAGCAGCTTAGCGGGAGGGCCAGGGAATGAGCAGTTCTTC. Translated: CASSLAGGPGNEQFF.

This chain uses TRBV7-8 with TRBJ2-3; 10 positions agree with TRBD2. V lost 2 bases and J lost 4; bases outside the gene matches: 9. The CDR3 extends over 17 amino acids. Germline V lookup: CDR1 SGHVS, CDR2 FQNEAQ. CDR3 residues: CASSLRVAGGFADTQYF. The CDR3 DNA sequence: TGTGCCAGCAGCTTAAGGGTAGCGGGAGGTTTCGCAGATACGCAGTATTTT.

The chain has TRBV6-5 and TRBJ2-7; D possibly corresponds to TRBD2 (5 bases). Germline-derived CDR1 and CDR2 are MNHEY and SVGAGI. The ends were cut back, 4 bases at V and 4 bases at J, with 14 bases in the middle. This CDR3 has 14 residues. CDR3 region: CASSSLRGRYEQYF. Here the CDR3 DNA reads TGTGCCAGCAGTTCTCTCCGGGGTCGTTACGAGCAGTACTTC.

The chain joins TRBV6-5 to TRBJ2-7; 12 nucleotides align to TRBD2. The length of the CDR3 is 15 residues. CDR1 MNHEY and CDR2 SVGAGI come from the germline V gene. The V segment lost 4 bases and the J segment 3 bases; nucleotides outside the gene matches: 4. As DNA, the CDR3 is TGTGCCAGCAGTTCCACGGGACTAGCGGGCTACGAGCAGTACTTC. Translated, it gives CASSSTGLAGYEQYF.

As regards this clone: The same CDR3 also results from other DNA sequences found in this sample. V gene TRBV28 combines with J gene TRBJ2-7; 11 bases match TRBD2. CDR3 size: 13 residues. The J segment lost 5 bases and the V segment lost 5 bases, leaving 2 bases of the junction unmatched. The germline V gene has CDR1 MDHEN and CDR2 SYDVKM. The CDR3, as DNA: TGTGCCAGCAGTCTAGCGGGAGGCGACGAGCAGTACTTC. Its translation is CASSLAGGDEQYF. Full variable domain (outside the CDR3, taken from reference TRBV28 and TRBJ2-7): DVKVTQSSRYLVKRTGEKVFLECVQDMDHENMFWYRQDPGLGLRLIYFSYDVKMKEKGDIPEGYSVSREKKERFSLILESASTNQTSMYLCASSLAGGDEQYFGPGTRLTVT.

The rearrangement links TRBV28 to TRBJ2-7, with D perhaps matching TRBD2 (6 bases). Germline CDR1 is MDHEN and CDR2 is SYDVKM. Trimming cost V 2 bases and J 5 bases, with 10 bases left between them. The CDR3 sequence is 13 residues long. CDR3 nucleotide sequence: TGTGCCAGCAGTTTAGGAGGGATAGACGAGCAGTACTTC. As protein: CASSLGGIDEQYF.

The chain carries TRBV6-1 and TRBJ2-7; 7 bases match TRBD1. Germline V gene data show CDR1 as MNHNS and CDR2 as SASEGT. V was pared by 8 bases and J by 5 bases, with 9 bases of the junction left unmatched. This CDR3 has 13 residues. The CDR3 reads CASSATGSNEQYF. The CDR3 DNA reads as TGTGCCAGCTCAGCGACAGGGTCTAACGAGCAGTACTTC.

CDR3 sequence: CASSSDEVEAFF. The CDR3 DNA follows: TGTGCCAGCAGCAGTGACGAGGTTGAAGCTTTCTTT. The rearrangement uses TRBV7-9 and TRBJ1-1; no definite D call. V dropped 5 bases and J dropped 7 bases, with 11 bases sitting between them. The CDR3 has 12 amino acids. Germline V CDR1 and CDR2: SEHNR, FQNEAQ (reference sequence).

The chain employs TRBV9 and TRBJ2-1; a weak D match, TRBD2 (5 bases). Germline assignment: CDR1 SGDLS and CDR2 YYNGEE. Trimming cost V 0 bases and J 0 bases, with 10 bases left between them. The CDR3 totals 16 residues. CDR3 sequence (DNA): TGTGCCAGCAGCGTAGGACCGGCGGGCTCCTACAATGAGCAGTTCTTC. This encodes CASSVGPAGSYNEQFF.

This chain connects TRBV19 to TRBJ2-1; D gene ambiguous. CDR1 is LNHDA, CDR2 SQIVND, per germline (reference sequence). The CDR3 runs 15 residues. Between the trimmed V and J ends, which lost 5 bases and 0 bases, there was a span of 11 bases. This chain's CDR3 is CASSASVDSYNEQFF. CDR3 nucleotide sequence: TGTGCCAGTAGTGCCTCGGTAGACTCCTACAATGAGCAGTTCTTC.

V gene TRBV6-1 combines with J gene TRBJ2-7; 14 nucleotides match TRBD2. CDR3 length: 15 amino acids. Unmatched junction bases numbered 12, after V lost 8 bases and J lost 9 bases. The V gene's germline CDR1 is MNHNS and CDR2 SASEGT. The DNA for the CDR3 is TGTGCCAGCCGGGCACTGACTAGCGGGAGGGCCGGGCAGTACTTC. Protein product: CASRALTSGRAGQYF.

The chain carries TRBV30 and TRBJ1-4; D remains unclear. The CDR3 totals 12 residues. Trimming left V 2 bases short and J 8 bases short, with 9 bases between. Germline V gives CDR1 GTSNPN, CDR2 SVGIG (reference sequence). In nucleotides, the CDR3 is TGTGCCTGGAGTCCTATGGGCGAAAAACTGTTTTTT. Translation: CAWSPMGEKLFF.

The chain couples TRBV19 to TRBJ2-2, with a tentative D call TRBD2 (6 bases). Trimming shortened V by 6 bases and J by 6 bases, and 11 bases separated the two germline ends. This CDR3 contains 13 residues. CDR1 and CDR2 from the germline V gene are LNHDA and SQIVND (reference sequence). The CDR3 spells CASSPGEAGELFF. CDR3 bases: TGTGCCAGTAGCCCGGGAGAAGCCGGGGAGCTGTTTTTT. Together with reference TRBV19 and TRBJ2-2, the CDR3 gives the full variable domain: DGGITQSPKYLFRKEGQNVTLSCEQNLNHDAMYWYRQDPGQGLRLIYYSQIVNDFQKGDIAEGYSVSREKKESFPLTVTSAQKNPTAFYLCASSPGEAGELFFGEGSRLTVL.

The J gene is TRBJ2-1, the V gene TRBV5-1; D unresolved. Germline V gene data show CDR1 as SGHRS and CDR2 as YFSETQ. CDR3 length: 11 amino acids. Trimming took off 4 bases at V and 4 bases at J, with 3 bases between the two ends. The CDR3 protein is CASSLYNEQFF. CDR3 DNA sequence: TGCGCCAGCAGCCTATACAATGAGCAGTTCTTC.

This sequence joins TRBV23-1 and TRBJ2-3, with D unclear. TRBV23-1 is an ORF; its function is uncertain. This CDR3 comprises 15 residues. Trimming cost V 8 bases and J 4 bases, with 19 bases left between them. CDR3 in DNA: TGCGCCAGCGCGACACAAGACCCCAGGCCAGATACGCAGTATTTT. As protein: CASATQDPRPDTQYF.

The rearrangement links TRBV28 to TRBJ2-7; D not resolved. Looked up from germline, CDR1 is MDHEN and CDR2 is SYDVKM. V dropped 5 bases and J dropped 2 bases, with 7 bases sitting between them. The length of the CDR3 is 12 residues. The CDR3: CASSKETYEQYF. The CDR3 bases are TGTGCCAGCAGTAAGGAGACCTACGAGCAGTACTTC.

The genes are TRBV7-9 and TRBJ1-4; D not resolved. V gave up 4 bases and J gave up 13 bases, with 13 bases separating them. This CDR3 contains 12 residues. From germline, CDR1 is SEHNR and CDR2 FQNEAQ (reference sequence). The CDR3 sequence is CASSWDDGRLFF. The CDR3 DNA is TGTGCCAGCAGCTGGGATGATGGGAGACTGTTTTTT.

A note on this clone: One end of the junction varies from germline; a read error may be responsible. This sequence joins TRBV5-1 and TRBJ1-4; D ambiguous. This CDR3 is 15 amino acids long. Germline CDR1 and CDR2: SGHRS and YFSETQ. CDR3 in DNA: TGCGCCAGCCGCTTCGGCCCCGCAACTAATGAAAAACTGTTTTTT. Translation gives CASRFGPATNEKLFF.